This is a list of T cell receptor beta chains from one sample in a study of shared clonotypes between healthy human individuals. The assay was immunoSEQ multiplex PCR, and TCRdb's table has in-frame clones only and misses some. Here the sample spans fewer than 1.8 million clones, approximately 98.5% being singletons. The specimen was naive CD4+ T cells sorted from blood. All receptors derive from a man in his thirties or forties in good health. CDR3s include the opening cysteine and the closing phenylalanine or tryptophan. Each record gives: J gene, clone size, V gene, D gene, CDR3 DNA, CDR3 protein. A D gene is named only where the DNA matches it firmly. Rows give clone size only sometimes, using once, few, many, or a class for an expanded clone.

TRBJ2-7 | . | TRBV5-1 | . | TGCGCCAGCAGCTTTTATCCCTCTCACCGGCTGGGGGTCTCCTACGAGCAGTACTTC | CASSFYPSHRLGVSYEQYF
TRBJ1-5 | . | TRBV25-1 | TRBD1 | TGTGCCAGCAGAGGGACAGGGGTTAATCAGCCCCAGCATTTT | CASRGTGVNQPQHF
TRBJ2-1 | . | TRBV9 | . | TGTGCCAGCAGCGTAAGTACAGCCTACAATGAGCAGTTCTTC | CASSVSTAYNEQFF
TRBJ1-5 | . | TRBV5-1 | . | TGCGCCAGCAGCGCCCAGGGTGGCAATCAGCCCCAGCATTTT | CASSAQGGNQPQHF
TRBJ2-5 | . | TRBV20-1 | . | TGCAGTGGAGGGGCAGAGACCCAGTACTTC | CSGGAETQYF
TRBJ2-1 | . | TRBV28 | TRBD2 | TGTGCCAGCCGCGAAGCGGGAAGCTCGAATGAGCAGTTCTTC | CASREAGSSNEQFF
TRBJ2-1 | . | TRBV7-9 | . | TGTGCCAGCAGCTTGCGCGCAGCCCGACTAGTGCCTTACAATGAGCAGTTCTTC | CASSLRAARLVPYNEQFF
TRBJ2-7 | once | TRBV28 | TRBD1 | TGTGCCAGCAGAACCGGACAGGCCTACGAGCAGTACTTC | CASRTGQAYEQYF
TRBJ2-1 | . | TRBV30 | TRBD1 | TGTGCCTGGAGCGGCGGACAGGGATCTTACAATGAGCAGTTCTTC | CAWSGGQGSYNEQFF
TRBJ2-3 | . | TRBV5-5 | . | TGTGCCAGCAGCCTCGGCGGGAGCACAGATACGCAGTATTTT | CASSLGGSTDTQYF
TRBJ1-2 | . | TRBV27 | TRBD1 | TGTGCCAGCAGTTTACGAATGGGACAGGGTGGGATTATAGCTAACTATGGCTACACCTTC | CASSLRMGQGGIIANYGYTF
TRBJ2-7 | . | TRBV28 | . | TGTGCCAGCAGTTTAGGGGGAAAGCAGTACTTC | CASSLGGKQYF
TRBJ1-1 | . | TRBV28 | . | TGTGCCAGCAGTACGGGGATCTTATCAGGGATGAACACTGAAGCTTTCTTT | CASSTGILSGMNTEAFF
TRBJ2-3 | . | TRBV5-1 | TRBD2 | TGCGCCAGCAGCTTTAGCGGGAGCACAGATACGCAGTATTTT | CASSFSGSTDTQYF
TRBJ1-4 | . | TRBV28 | . | TGTGCCAGCAGCTATAGGAATAAGCATGAAAAACTGTTTTTT | CASSYRNKHEKLFF
TRBJ2-3 | . | TRBV11-2 | TRBD2 | TGTGCCAGCAGCTCCGGGACTAGCGGGAGGGATACGCAGTATTTT | CASSSGTSGRDTQYF
TRBJ2-7 | . | TRBV29-1 | . | TGCAGCGGGTCGGAGGGCGGGACCTTTCGGGAGCAGTACTTC | CSGSEGGTFREQYF
TRBJ2-2 | . | TRBV5-1 | . | TGCGCCAGCAGCTTAGATAACACCGGGGAGCTGTTTTTT | CASSLDNTGELFF
TRBJ2-1 | . | TRBV28 | TRBD1 | TGTGCCAGCAGTTCCCCGATGGGACAGGGGAGATACAATGAGCAGTTCTTC | CASSSPMGQGRYNEQFF
TRBJ2-7 | . | TRBV7-9 | TRBD2 | TGTGCCAGCAGCTTAGGACTAGCGGGCCCTTACGAGCAGTACTTC | CASSLGLAGPYEQYF
TRBJ2-3 | . | TRBV27 | . | TGTGCCAGCAGTTTTTGGGGGGCTAGCACAGATACGCAGTATTTT | CASSFWGASTDTQYF
TRBJ1-3 | . | TRBV28 | . | TGTGCCAGCAGCGAACCGGGAGGCTCTGGAAACACCATATATTTT | CASSEPGGSGNTIYF
TRBJ1-5 | . | TRBV18 | . | TGTGCCAGCTCACCACAGGGGCAACAGCCCCAGCATTTT | CASSPQGQQPQHF
TRBJ2-4 | . | TRBV27 | . | TGTGCCAGCAGTTTATTTGGAGGAGGCAAAAACATTCAGTACTTC | CASSLFGGGKNIQYF
TRBJ2-1 | . | TRBV18 | TRBD1 | TGTGCCAGCTCACCTATGGGACAGGGGGCTACAAATGAGCAGTTCTTC | CASSPMGQGATNEQFF
TRBJ1-5 | once | TRBV6-1 | TRBD1 | TGTGCCAGCAGAGGGGACAGTGCAGATCAGCCCCAGCATTTT | CASRGDSADQPQHF
TRBJ1-1 | . | TRBV27 | . | TGTGCCAGCAGTCCAGGACTGGTCACTGAAGCTTTCTTT | CASSPGLVTEAFF
TRBJ2-3 | . | TRBV2 | TRBD2 | TGTGCCAGCAGTGACTCTCATCTAGCGGGAGGGGGCACAGATACGCAGTATTTT | CASSDSHLAGGGTDTQYF
TRBJ1-1 | . | TRBV5-4 | TRBD1 | TGTGCCAGCAGGCAACAGGGGGGGAACACTGAAGCTTTCTTT | CASRQQGGNTEAFF
TRBJ2-3 | . | TRBV10-3 | . | TGTGCCATCAGTGATGATGGGAGCCATCAAGATACGCAGTATTTT | CAISDDGSHQDTQYF